The clone carrying this T cell receptor beta chain has a single count. Antigen specificity is unknown. The PCR ran on 60 Vbeta and 13 Jbeta primers. The table came from immunoSEQ multiplex PCR; TCRdb's copy has only in-frame clones and leaves some out. Of approximately 150,000 clones listed, about 80% were seen once; the top ten hold roughly 1.4%. This entry is derived from a study of cytomegalovirus exposure and HLA in healthy donors. Points from the study as a whole: In a later analysis, TCR association rates varied by HLA locus: DRB1 most, HLA-C fewest. A later analysis appeared to link common viral pathogens to several of the most significant clusters. Reports credit the classifier with highly specific, highly sensitive diagnosis of cytomegalovirus status.

CDR1 is LNHNV and CDR2 is YYDKDF in the germline V gene (reference sequence). V lost 5 bases and J 4 bases, leaving 18 bases between the germline ends. The CDR3 sequence is 16 residues long. Sample: PBMCs. The V call is TRBV15, the J call TRBJ1-5; D is perhaps TRBD1 (6 bases). The sequence was collected from a man aged 35 to 55 in good health and CMV-seronegative. The CDR3 DNA reads TGTGCCACCAGCGTTTTGTGGGCAGGGGAGAATCAGCCCCAGCATTTT. Residues: CATSVLWAGENQPQHF.